These 27 T cell receptor beta chains share one sample of origin, sequenced in a study of cytomegalovirus exposure and HLA in healthy donors. Primers for the PCR totalled 60 Vbeta and 13 Jbeta. Profiled with immunoSEQ multiplex PCR; TCRdb holds only in-frame clones, not every one. The profile shows more than 65,000 clones, roughly three quarters of them singletons. What was sequenced was PBMCs. The receptors come from a woman aged 40 to 50 in good health and CMV-seropositive.

This rearrangement joins TRBV19 to TRBJ2-3; a weak D match, TRBD1 (5 bases). This CDR3 spans 14 amino acids. Germline V gene sequence: CDR1 LNHDA, CDR2 SQIVND (reference sequence). Trimming cost V 3 bases and J 0 bases, with 7 bases left between them. The CDR3 coding sequence is TGTGCCAGTAGTATCACAGGTAGCACAGATACGCAGTATTTT. This sequence encodes CASSITGSTDTQYF.

As to this clone: The junction departs from the called germline gene at one end, perhaps through a read error. The V gene is TRBV7-8, the J gene TRBJ1-2, with TRBD1 as a possible D gene (5 bases). Germline V gene data show CDR1 as SGHVS and CDR2 as FQNEAQ. The CDR3 totals 11 residues. The CDR3 DNA is TGTGCCAGCAGCTTAAAGGACATCCCCTCCTTC. Translating gives CASSLKDIPSF.

J is TRBJ2-3 and V is TRBV19, with 11 bases aligning to TRBD2. Germline assignment: CDR1 LNHDA and CDR2 SQIVND (reference sequence). The CDR3 length is 16 residues. Trimming cost V 2 bases and J 5 bases; bases outside gene matches: 6. CDR3 bases: TGTGCCAGTAGTATACTAGCGGGAGGATTACAAGATACGCAGTATTTT. Translated, it gives CASSILAGGLQDTQYF.

This chain links TRBV5-1 with TRBJ2-7; D possibly corresponds to TRBD2 (5 bases). Trimming cost V 4 bases and J 3 bases, with 8 bases left between them. The V gene's germline CDR1 is SGHRS and CDR2 YFSETQ. The CDR3 is 12 residues long. This CDR3 reads CASSKDFYEQYF. The CDR3 nucleotides are TGCGCCAGCAGCAAGGACTTCTACGAGCAGTACTTC.

This clone was observed a single time. The CDR3 here is CASSPTVGTGGSNSPLHF. In nucleotides, the CDR3 is TGTGCCAGCAGCCCAACCGTCGGGACAGGGGGGAGTAATTCACCCCTCCACTTT. The genes are TRBV9 and TRBJ1-6; TRBD1 matches at 11 bases. V trimming: 4 bases; J trimming: 6 bases; junction bases outside the gene matches: 12. The CDR3 spans 18 residues. Germline V gene lookup returns CDR1 SGDLS and CDR2 YYNGEE.

There are a few counts of this clone. The chain has TRBV12-5 and TRBJ1-1, with D hard to call. The CDR3 loop spans 12 amino acids. V was clipped by 6 bases and J by 1 base, with 6 bases between them. Germline CDR1 and CDR2: LGHNT and FRNRAP. CDR3 DNA sequence: TGTGCTAGTGGCGCGGGGAACACTGAAGCTTTCTTT. This sequence encodes CASGAGNTEAFF.

The chain is built from TRBV6-1 and TRBJ2-7, with 9 bases matching TRBD2. This CDR3 has 14 amino acids. The junction had 8 bases not matched to a gene; V was cut back by 6 bases and J by 5 bases. Germline assignment: CDR1 MNHNS and CDR2 SASEGT. CDR3 protein: CASRLSGSKHEQYF. CDR3 bases: TGTGCCAGCAGGCTTAGCGGGAGTAAGCACGAGCAGTACTTC.

DNA of the CDR3: TGCAGCGCAGGACAGGGGACCTACGAGCAGTACTTC. This encodes CSAGQGTYEQYF. The chain uses TRBV29-1 and TRBJ2-7; 9 bases line up with TRBD1. CDR3 length: 12 residues. Germline CDR1 reads SQVTM; CDR2 reads ANQGSEA. The trim removed 7 bases at V and 2 bases at J, leaving 3 bases unmatched.

The chain carries TRBV5-1 and TRBJ2-7, with 10 bases identical to TRBD1. CDR1 is SGHRS, CDR2 YFSETQ, per germline. Trimming removed 0 bases from V and 1 base from J; junction bases left unmatched: 4. The CDR3 runs 16 residues. The CDR3 sequence: CASSLGGQGGSYEQYF. The CDR3 coding sequence is TGCGCCAGCAGCTTGGGAGGACAGGGGGGGTCCTACGAGCAGTACTTC. Full variable domain (missing parts from reference TRBV5-1 and TRBJ2-7): KAGVTQTPRYLIKTRGQQVTLSCSPISGHRSVSWYQQTPGQGLQFLFEYFSETQRNKGNFPGRFSGRQFSNSRSEMNVSTLELGDSALYLCASSLGGQGGSYEQYFGPGTRLTVT.

V usage is TRBV5-1 and J usage is TRBJ1-6; 10 bases agree with TRBD1. After removal of 4 bases from V and 3 bases from J, the junction contained 4 bases not matched to a gene. CDR1 is SGHRS and CDR2 is YFSETQ in the germline V gene. The CDR3 totals 16 residues. DNA of the CDR3: TGCGCCAGCAGCAAGGGACAGGGGAACTATAATTCACCCCTCCACTTT. It specifies CASSKGQGNYNSPLHF.

This clone was counted once. The chain carries TRBV6-6 and TRBJ2-7, with TRBD2 identical over 12 bases. CDR3 length equals 14 residues. Germline lookup yields CDR1 MNHNY and CDR2 SVGAGI (reference sequence). V lost 5 bases, J lost 4 bases, and 3 bases stayed unmatched. In DNA form, the CDR3 reads TGTGCCAGCAGTCTGACTAGCGGGGGTTACGAGCAGTACTTC. Amino acid sequence: CASSLTSGGYEQYF.

The rearrangement joins TRBV29-1 to TRBJ2-4; D not resolved. Germline CDR1 SQVTM, CDR2 ANQGSEA. The germline V and J ends were trimmed by 2 bases and 1 base, with 6 bases remaining between them. This CDR3 comprises 13 residues. CDR3 sequence: CSVEWQAKNIQYF. In DNA form, the CDR3 reads TGCAGCGTTGAATGGCAGGCCAAAAACATTCAGTACTTC.

The rearrangement uses TRBV2 and TRBJ1-3; 7 nucleotides agree with TRBD1. Germline-derived CDR1 and CDR2 are SNHLY and FYNNEI. The CDR3 covers 15 residues. The junction had 3 bases not matched to a gene; V was cut back by 1 base and J by 3 bases. CDR3 nucleotides: TGTGCCAGCAGTGAAGACAGGGGAAATGGAAACACCATATATTTT. It encodes CASSEDRGNGNTIYF.

The V and J genes are TRBV30 and TRBJ2-2; D possibly corresponds to TRBD2 (7 bases). Trimming removed 5 bases from V and 6 bases from J, with 19 bases in between. Germline V gene sequence: CDR1 GTSNPN, CDR2 SVGIG (reference sequence). This CDR3 comprises 15 residues. The CDR3 reads CAWARGGSGSGELFF. CDR3 bases: TGTGCCTGGGCCAGGGGCGGGAGCGGGTCCGGGGAGCTGTTTTTT.

This clone was detected only a few times. The chain combines TRBV5-1 with TRBJ2-7, with 8 bases identical to TRBD2. The CDR3 sequence is 12 residues long. The V gene end was trimmed by 4 bases and the J gene end by 6 bases; junction bases not matched to a gene: 3. The germline gives CDR1 SGHRS, CDR2 YFSETQ. This chain's CDR3 is CASSVGGGEQYF. The CDR3 region has the DNA TGCGCCAGCAGCGTCGGGGGGGGCGAGCAGTACTTC.

This clone was picked up one time. The chain combines TRBV28 with TRBJ1-2; D is possibly TRBD1 (6 bases). Germline-derived CDR1 and CDR2 are MDHEN and SYDVKM. Trimming shortened V by 7 bases and J by 5 bases, and 26 bases separated the two germline ends. The CDR3 is made up of 17 amino acids. The CDR3 DNA is TGTGCCAGCACTCGCACGGATACGGGACATGGACAGTATGGCTACACCTTC. Translating gives CASTRTDTGHGQYGYTF.

In DNA form, the CDR3 reads TGCGCCAGCAGCTTGTCCCCAGGGCAGGGCTCCTACAATGAGCAGTTCTTC. Translation: CASSLSPGQGSYNEQFF. The chain recombines TRBV5-1 with TRBJ2-1; D might be TRBD1 (5 bases). Germline-derived CDR1 and CDR2 are SGHRS and YFSETQ. Between the trimmed V and J ends, which lost 1 base and 0 bases, there was a span of 14 bases. This CDR3 has 17 amino acids.

This rearrangement joins TRBV2 to TRBJ2-7; 8 bases are a match to TRBD1. The CDR3 length is 14 residues. From germline, CDR1 is SNHLY and CDR2 FYNNEI. The trim removed 8 bases at V and 0 bases at J, leaving 6 bases unmatched. CDR3 loop: CASDRDRSSYEQYF. The CDR3 coding sequence is TGTGCCAGCGACCGGGACAGGAGCTCCTACGAGCAGTACTTC.

The chain recombines TRBV18 with TRBJ2-7, with a weak D call TRBD1 (6 bases). Trimming cost V 6 bases and J 6 bases, with 15 bases left between them. CDR1 is KGHSH, CDR2 LQKENI, per germline. The CDR3 extends over 13 amino acids. CDR3 in DNA: TGTGCCAGCTCCCGTACGGACAGAAGCGAGCAGTACTTC. This gives the protein CASSRTDRSEQYF.

This chain joins TRBV19 and TRBJ1-1, with TRBD1 as a possible D gene (6 bases). V shed 4 bases and J shed 1 base, with 7 bases lying between them. The germline V gene encodes CDR1 LNHDA and CDR2 SQIVND (reference sequence). This CDR3 is built from 13 residues. The CDR3 coding sequence is TGTGCCAGTAGTAAGGGACAGAACACTGAAGCTTTCTTT. Translating it yields CASSKGQNTEAFF.

This clone has only one observation. The chain uses TRBV11-2 and TRBJ1-1; 7 bases line up with TRBD1. V gave up 7 bases and J gave up 1 base; unmatched junction bases: 6. In germline, CDR1 is SGHAT, CDR2 FQNNGV. This CDR3 spans 14 amino acids. Written as DNA, the CDR3 is TGTGCCAGCACACCCGGGACAGCGAACACTGAAGCTTTCTTT. Its translation: CASTPGTANTEAFF.

V gene TRBV5-6 combines with J gene TRBJ2-7; 11 nucleotides line up with TRBD1. Germline-derived CDR1 and CDR2 are SGHDT and YYEEEE. Losses at the gene ends were 4 bases for V and 1 base for J; bases not matched to a gene: 7. The CDR3 is 16 residues long. CDR3 protein: CASSEDRGRVSYEQYF. CDR3 DNA sequence: TGTGCCAGCAGCGAGGACAGGGGGCGCGTTTCCTACGAGCAGTACTTC.

J is TRBJ1-6 and V is TRBV27; D is undetermined. The V gene's germline CDR1 is MNHEY and CDR2 SMNVEV (reference sequence). The length of the CDR3 is 16 residues. V was cut by 0 bases and J by 7 bases, with 13 bases left in between. The CDR3 nucleotides read TGTGCCAGCAGTTTATCCCCAACAGCTAACAATTCACCCCTCCACTTT. Translated: CASSLSPTANNSPLHF.

V usage is TRBV6-1 and J usage is TRBJ1-6; 9 bases fit TRBD1. Germline CDR1 is MNHNS and CDR2 is SASEGT. V was clipped by 4 bases and J by 3 bases; unmatched bases: 4. The CDR3 has 16 residues. This CDR3 reads CASSAGQGVYNSPLHF. The CDR3 DNA sequence: TGTGCCAGCAGTGCGGGACAGGGAGTCTATAATTCACCCCTCCACTTT.

The chain uses TRBV5-1 and TRBJ1-2; 11 positions agree with TRBD1. The J segment lost 5 bases and the V segment lost 2 bases, leaving 2 bases of the junction unmatched. The germline V gene has CDR1 SGHRS and CDR2 YFSETQ. The CDR3 is 14 amino acids. The CDR3 DNA follows: TGCGCCAGCAGCTTAGGACAGGGGGCGTATGGCTACACCTTC. Protein: CASSLGQGAYGYTF.

The rearrangement links TRBV5-4 to TRBJ2-3; 13 positions match TRBD2. The CDR3 sequence is 17 residues long. Germline loops: CDR1 SGHNT, CDR2 YYREEE (reference sequence). The junction had 5 bases not matched to a gene; V was cut back by 3 bases and J by 1 base. The CDR3 here is CASSWTSGSIRTDTQYF. The CDR3 DNA sequence: TGTGCCAGCAGCTGGACTAGCGGGAGTATTCGCACAGATACGCAGTATTTT.

There are a few counts of this clone. This rearrangement joins TRBV20-1 to TRBJ2-5; 7 bases agree with TRBD2. The CDR3 loop spans 11 amino acids. The germline CDR1 and CDR2 sequences are DFQATT and SNEGSKA (reference sequence). V was clipped by 6 bases and J by 5 bases; unmatched bases: 3. CDR3 amino acids: CSAGLEETQYF. CDR3 coding DNA: TGCAGTGCAGGACTAGAGGAGACCCAGTACTTC.